The 27 T cell receptor beta chains in this list originate from one sample, sequenced in a study of beta chain features in type 1 diabetes. Study results and limitations: Shortening that was moderate but significant affected the TCRB CDR3s of Type 1 diabetes patients in all four CD4+ subsets.

The sequenced template was cDNA made from the entire isolated RNA. Using immunoSEQ multiplex PCR, the repertoire was profiled, and TCRdb retains in-frame clones only, with some absent. The data show around 160,000 clones, roughly 9% seen once. Antigens for these TCRs are unknown. The sequenced sample consisted of central memory CD4+ T cells from blood. The origin of the receptors is a young woman with type 1 diabetes.

This clone was found a few times. The chain recombines TRBV5-1 with TRBJ2-6; TRBD1 agrees at 7 bases. Per germline, CDR1 SGHRS and CDR2 YFSETQ. J gave up 2 bases and V 0 bases, and 2 bases lay outside the gene matches. The CDR3 has 16 residues. Here the CDR3 reads CASSLEGAAGANVLTF. For the CDR3, the DNA is TGCGCCAGCAGCTTGGAGGGGGCAGCTGGGGCCAACGTCCTGACTTTC.

CDR3 amino acids: CASSLALLDNEQFF. The CDR3 coding sequence is TGTGCCAGCAGCTTAGCCCTACTAGACAATGAGCAGTTCTTC. V gene TRBV11-2 combines with J gene TRBJ2-1; a weak D match, TRBD2 (5 bases). The CDR3 spans 14 residues. Germline values: CDR1 SGHAT, CDR2 FQNNGV. Trimming took 1 base from V and 5 from J, leaving 9 bases between them.

This clone was counted many times. The rearrangement uses TRBV9 and TRBJ2-1, with D possibly being TRBD1 (6 bases). V was cut by 1 base and J by 7 bases, with 15 bases left in between. There are 15 residues in the CDR3. Germline values: CDR1 SGDLS, CDR2 YYNGEE. DNA of the CDR3: TGTGCCAGCAGCGTATCGGACAGATTAGAGAATGAGCAGTTCTTC. This translates into CASSVSDRLENEQFF.

This clone was seen more than once but under ten times. V is TRBV7-2 and J is TRBJ1-2; 8 positions match TRBD1. The junction had 7 bases not matched to a gene; V was cut back by 5 bases and J by 5 bases. The CDR3 runs to 14 residues. CDR1 SGHTA and CDR2 FQGNSA come from the germline V gene. DNA for the CDR3: TGTGCCAGCAGCATCGGACAGGGCGGATATGGCTACACCTTC. Translation gives CASSIGQGGYGYTF. Full variable domain (missing parts from reference TRBV7-2 and TRBJ1-2): GAGVSQSPSNKVTEKGKDVELRCDPISGHTALYWYRQSLGQGLEFLIYFQGNSAPDKSGLPSDRFSAERTGGSVSTLTIQRTQQEDSAVYLCASSIGQGGYGYTFGSGTRLTVV.

The J gene is TRBJ1-1, the V gene TRBV5-1; maybe TRBD1 (6 bases). This CDR3 region has 15 residues. V was shortened by 0 bases and J by 4 bases, with 13 bases between the two germline ends. Germline CDR1 is SGHRS and CDR2 is YFSETQ. Here the CDR3 reads CASSLEGQGITEAFF. CDR3 DNA sequence: TGCGCCAGCAGCTTGGAAGGCCAGGGGATCACTGAAGCTTTCTTT.

This clone turned up a few times. The genes are TRBV27 and TRBJ1-2; TRBD1 is a possible D gene (5 bases). Germline V gives CDR1 MNHEY, CDR2 SMNVEV (reference sequence). Trimming took off 4 bases at V and 5 bases at J, with 17 bases between the two ends. CDR3 length equals 15 residues. CDR3: CASSSPGRGDYGYTF. CDR3 in DNA: TGTGCCAGCAGTTCCCCTGGGCGGGGGGATTATGGCTACACCTTC.

In its sample, this clone was seen many times. The genes are TRBV14 and TRBJ2-1; 12 bases line up with TRBD2. J was trimmed by 4 bases and V by 4 bases; bases with no gene match: 8. This CDR3 spans 17 amino acids. Germline V gives CDR1 SGHDN, CDR2 FVKESK. The CDR3 bases are TGTGCCAGCAGCCCACAAGCAGGACTAGCGGGGTACAATGAGCAGTTCTTC. It encodes CASSPQAGLAGYNEQFF.

The chain joins TRBV19 to TRBJ2-7, with TRBD2 matching over 7 bases. This CDR3 is built from 15 residues. Germline CDR1 reads LNHDA; CDR2 reads SQIVND (reference sequence). The ends lost 1 base at V and 6 bases at J; junction bases unmatched: 9. The CDR3 region has the DNA TGTGCCAGTAGTATAGTGACTAGCCACTCCGGCGAGCAGTACTTC. Its protein product is CASSIVTSHSGEQYF.

The V and J genes are TRBV21-1 and TRBJ2-7; the DNA was not compared with TRBD2, the D call given in the table. TRBV21-1 is a documented pseudogene. This CDR3 spans 18 amino acids. As DNA, the CDR3 is TGTGCCAGCAGCAAAGCGATGGGACTAGCGGGAGAAACCTACGAGCAGTACTTC. This gives the protein CASSKAMGLAGETYEQYF.

The V and J genes are TRBV6-1 and TRBJ1-5, with unresolved D. From germline, CDR1 is MNHNS and CDR2 SASEGT. Deletions cut 2 bases from V and 6 bases from J, with 11 bases between. The CDR3 is 14 residues long. The CDR3, as DNA: TGTGCCAGCAGTGAATCGGGAGGGAGTCAGCCCCAGCATTTT. Translated, it gives CASSESGGSQPQHF.

This clone was recorded a few times. CDR3 in amino acids: CASSFASGSYNEQFF. The CDR3 region has the DNA TGTGCCAGCTCCTTCGCTAGCGGATCCTACAATGAGCAGTTCTTC. The chain couples TRBV6-5 to TRBJ2-1; TRBD2 matches at 7 bases. The length of the CDR3 is 15 residues. Trimming at V came to 8 bases and at J to 1 base, leaving 8 bases not matched to a gene. CDR1 is MNHEY and CDR2 is SVGAGI in the germline V gene.

This clone was counted only a few times. The rearrangement uses TRBV6-5 and TRBJ1-1; D unresolved. V gave up 3 bases and J gave up 1 base, with 6 bases separating them. Germline loops: CDR1 MNHEY, CDR2 SVGAGI. The CDR3 totals 13 residues. CDR3 in DNA: TGTGCCAGCAGTTATCAGCGGAACACTGAAGCTTTCTTT. Protein sequence: CASSYQRNTEAFF.

In nucleotides, the CDR3 is TGTGCCAGCAGACCCGGGACTAGCGCGTCGAACACCGGGGAGCTGTTTTTT. This sequence encodes CASRPGTSASNTGELFF. The genes are TRBV5-4 and TRBJ2-2; TRBD2 agrees at 10 bases. Germline CDR1 SGHNT, CDR2 YYREEE (reference sequence). CDR3 length equals 17 residues. The V and J ends lost 5 bases and 0 bases, in that order; junction bases with no gene match: 7.

V and J are TRBV27 and TRBJ1-1, with 7 bases lining up with TRBD1. The CDR3 sequence is 15 residues long. Trimming at V came to 5 bases and at J to 4 bases, leaving 10 bases not matched to a gene. Germline V gives CDR1 MNHEY, CDR2 SMNVEV (reference sequence). The CDR3 reads CASSIRPEGATEAFF. Here the CDR3 DNA reads TGTGCCAGCAGTATCAGACCGGAGGGGGCCACTGAAGCTTTCTTT.

This clone was seen a few times. J is TRBJ2-3 and V is TRBV11-2; TRBD2 agrees at 13 bases. After removal of 5 bases from V and 4 bases from J, the junction contained 3 bases not matched to a gene. Germline V gene lookup returns CDR1 SGHAT and CDR2 FQNNGV. This CDR3 comprises 15 residues. CDR3 DNA: TGTGCCAGCAGCCTACTAGCGGGAGGGCCAGATACGCAGTATTTT. Its protein is CASSLLAGGPDTQYF.

This clone was detected only a few times. J is TRBJ1-1 and V is TRBV7-2, with 7 bases matching TRBD1. The junction had 8 bases not matched to a gene; V was cut back by 7 bases and J by 0 bases. The CDR3 extends over 15 amino acids. CDR1 is SGHTA, CDR2 FQGNSA, per germline. The CDR3 here is CASKRQGLVNTEAFF. The CDR3 DNA reads TGTGCCAGCAAAAGACAGGGTCTAGTGAACACTGAAGCTTTCTTT.

This rearrangement joins TRBV15 to TRBJ2-2; D is perhaps TRBD2 (5 bases). Looked up from germline, CDR1 is LNHNV and CDR2 is YYDKDF (reference sequence). The CDR3 spans 14 residues. The V gene lost 0 bases and the J gene lost 7 bases, with 9 bases spanning the gap. CDR3 protein: CATSRDSGYGELFF. CDR3 coding DNA: TGTGCCACCAGCAGAGATTCGGGATACGGGGAGCTGTTTTTT.

The J gene is TRBJ2-5, the V gene TRBV7-9; tentative D call: TRBD2 (5 bases). The germline V gene encodes CDR1 SEHNR and CDR2 FQNEAQ (reference sequence). CDR3 length equals 14 residues. Trimming took off 3 bases at V and 5 bases at J, with 13 bases between the two ends. The CDR3 nucleotides are TGTGCCAGCAGCTTTGGGAGCCCGGGGGAGACCCAGTACTTC. Amino acid sequence: CASSFGSPGETQYF. Based on the CDR3 plus reference TRBV7-9 and TRBJ2-5, the full variable domain is DTGVSQNPRHKITKRGQNVTFRCDPISEHNRLYWYRQTLGQGPEFLTYFQNEAQLEKSRLLSDRFSAERPKGSFSTLEIQRTEQGDSAMYLCASSFGSPGETQYFGPGTRLLVL.

This clone was seen more than once but under ten times. This rearrangement joins TRBV2 to TRBJ2-7; 8 bases map to TRBD2. The V gene end was trimmed by 6 bases and the J gene end by 1 base; junction bases not matched to a gene: 5. The CDR3 totals 14 residues. From germline, CDR1 is SNHLY and CDR2 FYNNEI. This chain's CDR3 is CASRRAGASYEQYF. CDR3 sequence (DNA): TGTGCCAGCAGGCGAGCGGGAGCATCCTACGAGCAGTACTTC.

The sample holds a few counts of this clone. The genes are TRBV27 and TRBJ1-2; 10 bases are shared with TRBD1. CDR1 and CDR2 (germline): MNHEY, SMNVEV (reference sequence). The CDR3 is made up of 16 amino acids. V gave up 3 bases and J gave up 7 bases; unmatched junction bases: 11. DNA for the CDR3: TGTGCCAGCAGTTTGTCACCGGGACAGGGGATAGGTGGCTACACCTTC. This translates into CASSLSPGQGIGGYTF.

This clone was found a few times. The chain employs TRBV30 and TRBJ2-1; TRBD2 is a possible D gene (6 bases). V was trimmed by 4 bases and J by 0 bases, leaving 10 bases between them. CDR3 size: 14 residues. Germline CDR1 reads GTSNPN; CDR2 reads SVGIG (reference sequence). The CDR3 sequence: CAWNQDYSYNEQFF. CDR3 DNA: TGTGCCTGGAATCAGGACTACTCCTACAATGAGCAGTTCTTC.

This clone has only a few counts. J is TRBJ2-1 and V is TRBV5-1, with 11 bases that match TRBD2. V lost 1 base to trimming and J lost 8 bases; unmatched junction nucleotides: 8. The length of the CDR3 is 16 residues. The germline gives CDR1 SGHRS, CDR2 YFSETQ. CDR3 bases: TGCGCCAGCAGCTTGACTAGCGGGAGTTTCCGATATGAGCAGTTCTTC. Protein sequence: CASSLTSGSFRYEQFF.

This clone was seen only a few times. CDR3 protein: CASSRQGSYEQYF. The CDR3 DNA is TGTGCCAGCAGCAGACAGGGGAGCTACGAGCAGTACTTC. This chain uses TRBV28 with TRBJ2-7; TRBD1 aligns across 8 bases. The V gene's germline CDR1 is MDHEN and CDR2 SYDVKM. The J segment lost 3 bases and the V segment lost 6 bases, leaving 4 bases of the junction unmatched. This CDR3 contains 13 residues.

The chain links TRBV30 to TRBJ1-1, with D uncertain. Trimming stripped 7 bases from V and 1 base from J, with 16 bases between. Germline V gene data show CDR1 as GTSNPN and CDR2 as SVGIG (reference sequence). This CDR3 has 14 residues. The DNA of the CDR3 is TGTGCCTATCACCAAGCTGGGAGGAACACTGAAGCTTTCTTT. This gives the protein CAYHQAGRNTEAFF.

The table lists this clone with many counts. The J gene is TRBJ2-1, the V gene TRBV30, with 7 nucleotides matching TRBD2. V shed 4 bases, J shed 5 bases, and the junction held 5 bases outside the gene matches. Germline V gives CDR1 GTSNPN, CDR2 SVGIG (reference sequence). This CDR3 is built from 13 residues. CDR3 bases: TGTGCCTGGATGCGGGGGATGGACAATGAGCAGTTCTTC. Translation gives CAWMRGMDNEQFF.

CDR3 nucleotides: TGTGCCAGTAGTTCCCACAGGGGGCGCAGGTACGAGCAGTACTTC. Translating it yields CASSSHRGRRYEQYF. The rearrangement joins TRBV19 to TRBJ2-5; 9 bases fit TRBD1. Near its end, the DNA agrees better with TRBJ2-7, so the J call may be wrong. The germline V gene has CDR1 LNHDA and CDR2 SQIVND (reference sequence). This CDR3 is 15 amino acids long.

The chain joins TRBV25-1 to TRBJ1-5; 10 positions match TRBD1. The CDR3 is made up of 15 amino acids. The junction had 4 bases not matched to a gene; V was cut back by 4 bases and J by 4 bases. In germline, CDR1 is MGHDK, CDR2 SYGVNS. The CDR3 loop is CASSAGQGINQPQHF. DNA for the CDR3: TGTGCCAGCAGTGCGGGACAGGGGATAAATCAGCCCCAGCATTTT.